The present T cell receptor (beta chain) was sequenced within a study of T cell responses to AZD1222 COVID-19 vaccine. Study findings and constraints: Spike-specific TCR breadth and depth rose after two AZD1222 doses. Clonal diversity was possibly underestimated, and white British individuals and females predominated among donors. Only six or seven AZD1222 recipients were seropositive at baseline. Per reports, nearly half of all spike-specific TCRs target regions that are unmutated in variants.

Here immunoSEQ multiplex PCR was the method, and the copy in TCRdb shows in-frame clones only, minus some. The table shows fewer than 45,000 clones, with 83% occurring only once. The trim removed 5 bases at V and 7 bases at J, leaving 10 bases unmatched. Germline V lookup: CDR1 MNHEY, CDR2 SVGEGT. This CDR3 is 15 amino acids long. Concerning this clone itself: As yet, its antigen is unknown.

The sequencing here drew on peripheral blood, taken on day 0 of AZD1222 vaccination. The chain has TRBV6-2 or TRBV6-3 and TRBJ2-7; 11 bases agree with TRBD2. This sequence was found in an adult in good health. This CDR3 is CASSRNLAGGFEQYF. The CDR3 coding sequence is TGTGCCAGCAGTAGGAATCTAGCGGGAGGATTTGAGCAGTACTTC.